These T cell receptor beta chains were read from a single sample in a study of blood T cell repertoires in COVID-19. Profiled with immunoSEQ multiplex PCR; TCRdb holds only in-frame clones, not every one. The table shows approximately 170,000 clones, with 70% to 85% occurring only once. Sequencing was done on a sample of PBMCs or T cells enriched from blood (not recorded which). These receptor sequences come from a man between 50 and 59 years old who had recovered from COVID-19. Both conserved end residues are part of each CDR3. A D gene is named only where the DNA matches it firmly. Clone sizes are given selectively: once, few, many, or a class where the clone is expanded.

clone size,D gene,J gene,V gene,CDR3 protein,CDR3 DNA
NA,TRBD1,TRBJ1-5,TRBV30,CAWPGGWTPYLENQPQHF,TGTGCCTGGCCAGGGGGGTGGACCCCTTATTTGGAAAATCAGCCCCAGCATTTT
NA,NA,TRBJ1-6,TRBV7-2,CASSYDTSYSPLHF,TGTGCCAGCAGTTACGACACCTCCTATTCACCCCTCCACTTT
NA,NA,TRBJ1-1,TRBV19,CASSNRAVTEAFF,TGTGCCAGTAGTAATCGTGCGGTCACTGAAGCTTTCTTT
NA,NA,TRBJ1-4,TRBV9,CASSVQGTNEKLFF,TGTGCCAGCAGCGTCCAGGGAACTAATGAAAAACTGTTTTTT
NA,NA,TRBJ2-3,TRBV9,CASSVVASGQSTDTQYF,TGTGCCAGCAGCGTAGTTGCAAGCGGGCAGAGCACAGATACGCAGTATTTT
NA,TRBD2,TRBJ2-7,TRBV9,CASSPSGLFSYEQYF,TGTGCCAGCAGCCCTAGCGGACTCTTCTCCTACGAGCAGTACTTC
NA,TRBD2,TRBJ2-2,TRBV5-1,CASSLAGGRSNTGELFF,TGCGCCAGCAGCTTGGCGGGGGGGCGATCAAACACCGGGGAGCTGTTTTTT
NA,TRBD1,TRBJ1-5,TRBV19,CASKRQGPDSNQPQHF,TGTGCCAGTAAAAGACAGGGCCCAGATAGCAATCAGCCCCAGCATTTT
NA,TRBD1,TRBJ2-2,TRBV19,CASSIGTGLPGELFF,TGTGCCAGTAGTATAGGGACAGGGTTGCCCGGGGAGCTGTTTTTT
NA,NA,TRBJ1-5,TRBV6-5,CASSQTDYSNQPQHF,TGTGCCAGCAGCCAGACAGATTATAGCAATCAGCCCCAGCATTTT
NA,NA,TRBJ1-3,TRBV6-5,CASSYSGGSGNTIYF,TGTGCCAGCAGTTACTCCGGAGGCTCTGGAAACACCATATATTTT
NA,TRBD1,TRBJ1-5,TRBV10-2,CASSPGTGNQPQHF,TGCGCCAGCAGTCCGGGGACAGGCAATCAGCCCCAGCATTTT
NA,TRBD1,TRBJ2-7,TRBV5-4,CASRKDRGSYEQYF,TGTGCCAGCAGGAAAGACAGGGGATCCTACGAGCAGTACTTC
NA,TRBD1,TRBJ2-5,TRBV5-1,CASREGQGAGKTQYF,TGCGCCAGCAGGGAAGGACAGGGGGCGGGAAAGACCCAGTACTTC
once,NA,TRBJ1-4,TRBV5-6,CASSLAGQGLPKKLFF,TGTGCCAGCAGCTTGGCCGGGCAGGGCCTTCCGAAAAAACTGTTTTTT
few,NA,TRBJ1-5,TRBV28,CASSPMGRQPQHF,TGTGCCAGCAGCCCTATGGGGAGGCAGCCCCAGCATTTT
NA,NA,TRBJ2-7,TRBV11-2,CASSQGLEGSYEQYF,TGTGCCAGCAGCCAAGGGCTGGAGGGATCCTACGAGCAGTACTTC
NA,NA,TRBJ1-1,TRBV30,CAWSVPRALGTEAFF,TGTGCCTGGAGTGTACCCAGGGCATTAGGCACTGAAGCTTTCTTT
NA,TRBD1,TRBJ1-3,TRBV4-3,CASSRDRANTIYF,TGCGCCAGCAGCCGGGACAGGGCTAACACCATATATTTT
NA,NA,TRBJ2-3,TRBV7-3,CASSAKGRQATDTQYF,TGTGCCAGCAGCGCCAAAGGGCGACAGGCTACAGATACGCAGTATTTT
NA,TRBD1,TRBJ1-2,TRBV27,CASSLYPITDVQGQGVGGYTF,TGTGCCAGCAGTTTATACCCCATTACCGACGTCCAGGGACAGGGGGTTGGTGGCTACACCTTC
NA,NA,TRBJ2-3,TRBV6-2/TRBV6-3,CASSSGPGGAQYF,TGTGCCAGCAGTTCTGGGCCCGGTGGCGCGCAGTATTTT
once,NA,TRBJ1-2,TRBV11-1,CASSPAGRGYGYTF,TGTGCCAGCAGCCCCGCCGGGAGAGGATATGGCTACACCTTC
NA,NA,TRBJ1-1,TRBV7-2,CASSPGFRNTEAFF,TGTGCCAGCAGCCCCGGGTTCAGGAACACTGAAGCTTTCTTT
NA,NA,TRBJ1-4,TRBV4-2,CASSQVGTNRGYEKLFF,TGTGCCAGCAGCCAAGTCGGGACAAATCGGGGTTACGAAAAACTGTTTTTT
NA,TRBD1,TRBJ1-1,TRBV5-4,CATSSGQIEAFF,TGTGCCACCAGCTCGGGACAGATAGAAGCTTTCTTT
NA,TRBD1,TRBJ1-2,TRBV4-2,CASSQDSGQNYGYTF,TGTGCCAGCAGCCAAGACTCGGGACAGAACTATGGCTACACCTTC
NA,NA,TRBJ2-1,TRBV9,CASSPSGSYNEQFF,TGTGCCAGCAGTCCGAGCGGATCCTACAATGAGCAGTTCTTC
once,NA,TRBJ1-2,TRBV9,CASSVASLNYGYTF,TGTGCCAGCAGCGTAGCATCACTGAACTATGGCTACACCTTC
NA,TRBD2,TRBJ2-1,TRBV7-8,CASSLALAGAYNEQFF,TGTGCCAGCAGCTTAGCCCTAGCGGGGGCCTACAATGAGCAGTTCTTC
NA,NA,TRBJ1-4,TRBV18,CASSPTGRGNEKLFF,TGTGCCAGCTCACCTACAGGGCGCGGGAATGAAAAACTGTTTTTT
few,NA,TRBJ2-3,TRBV4-3,CASSLDPRAGASTDTQYF,TGCGCCAGCAGCCTTGACCCGCGCGCGGGGGCCAGCACAGATACGCAGTATTTT
NA,NA,TRBJ1-5,TRBV7-6,CASSLEGEINQPQHF,TGTGCCAGCAGCTTAGAAGGGGAAATCAATCAGCCCCAGCATTTT
NA,NA,TRBJ1-6,TRBV21-1,CASSKGGQDSPLHF,TGTGCCAGCAGCAAAGGGGGACAGGATTCACCCCTCCACTTT
few,NA,TRBJ1-2,TRBV12-3/TRBV12-4,CASSLQEYYGYTF,TGTGCCAGCAGCTTACAGGAATACTATGGCTACACCTTC
few,TRBD1,TRBJ2-1,TRBV5-1,CASSAGQGNYNEQFF,TGCGCCAGCAGCGCGGGACAGGGGAACTACAATGAGCAGTTCTTC
NA,TRBD2,TRBJ2-3,TRBV7-2,CASSIRTSGTDTQYF,TGTGCCAGCAGCATCCGGACTAGCGGCACAGATACGCAGTATTTT
NA,NA,TRBJ1-4,TRBV28,CASSLQGTHEKLFF,TGTGCCAGCAGCCTCCAGGGTACTCATGAAAAACTGTTTTTT
NA,TRBD1,TRBJ2-3,TRBV4-2,CASSRGTGSTDTQYF,TGTGCCAGCAGCCGGGGGACAGGGAGCACAGATACGCAGTATTTT
NA,NA,TRBJ2-7,TRBV5-4,CASSVVDSTYEQYF,TGTGCCAGCAGCGTTGTGGACAGCACCTACGAGCAGTACTTC